What follows are 28 T cell receptor beta chains derived from one specimen sequenced in a study of blood T cell repertoires in COVID-19. Using immunoSEQ multiplex PCR, the repertoire was profiled, and TCRdb retains in-frame clones only, with some absent. This sample has about 150,000 clones; around 85% occur once, and the top ten carry 5.5% to 8%. Sequencing was done on a sample of peripheral blood. These receptors were obtained from an elderly man with COVID-19, enrolled during active disease.

The chain is built from TRBV11-3 and TRBJ2-5, with D tentatively TRBD2 (7 bases). Trimming stripped 4 bases from V and 4 bases from J, with 28 bases between. This CDR3 comprises 19 residues. Germline-derived CDR1 and CDR2 are SGHNT and YENEEA. The CDR3 bases are TGTGCCAGCAGCTCGGGGAGGGCGTTTGCAGGGGATCCGAGAGAGACCCAGTACTTC. It translates to CASSSGRAFAGDPRETQYF.

This clone was recorded only once. This chain links TRBV4-1 with TRBJ1-5; D gene ambiguous. The CDR3 loop spans 15 amino acids. V lost 0 bases, J lost 7 bases, and 13 bases lay in between. Germline V CDR1 and CDR2: MGHRA, YSYEKL. CDR3 bases: TGCGCCAGCAGCCAAGATGGGCAGGTAAGCCAGCCCCAGCATTTT. Encoded protein: CASSQDGQVSQPQHF.

The V gene is TRBV3-1 (or the pseudogene TRBV3-2), the J gene TRBJ1-6; D ambiguous. In germline, CDR1 is LGHDT, CDR2 YNNKEL (reference sequence). V lost 8 bases, J lost 8 bases, and 10 bases lay in between. CDR3 length equals 12 residues. CDR3 loop: CASCTGDSPLHF. DNA for the CDR3: TGTGCCAGCTGCACCGGGGATTCACCCCTCCACTTT.

The V call is TRBV5-4, the J call TRBJ1-4, with D perhaps matching TRBD1 (5 bases). Germline lookup yields CDR1 SGHNT and CDR2 YYREEE (reference sequence). The CDR3 spans 15 residues. The V end lost 0 bases, the J end lost 4 bases, and 10 bases lay between the germline ends. The CDR3 reads CASSLAREDNEKLFF. CDR3 sequence (DNA): TGTGCCAGCAGCTTGGCCAGGGAGGATAATGAAAAACTGTTTTTT.

V and J are TRBV9 and TRBJ1-1; D possibly corresponds to TRBD1 (6 bases). V lost 4 bases to trimming and J lost 8 bases, with 21 bases between them. CDR3 length equals 15 residues. The germline gives CDR1 SGDLS, CDR2 YYNGEE. For the CDR3, the DNA is TGTGCCAGCAGCCCAGCGGAGGCAGCGAGGGGGGAAGCTTTCTTT. Translation: CASSPAEAARGEAFF.

The chain links TRBV5-8 to TRBJ1-3, with a tentative D call TRBD1 (5 bases). Trimming left V 4 bases short and J 0 bases short, with 11 bases between. The CDR3 runs to 15 residues. Germline CDR1 and CDR2: SGHTS and YDEGEE. The CDR3 protein is CASSRGSHSGNTIYF. CDR3 in DNA: TGTGCCAGCAGCCGGGGGTCCCACTCTGGAAACACCATATATTTT.

This clone was seen once. This chain links TRBV6-1 with TRBJ1-2; no definite D call. This CDR3 region has 16 residues. Trimming removed 4 bases at V and 2 bases at J, with 17 bases between. Germline-derived CDR1 and CDR2 are MNHNS and SASEGT. The CDR3 DNA sequence: TGTGCCAGCAGTGTGGTAGCAAATTATGGCAACTATGGCTACACCTTC. Protein product: CASSVVANYGNYGYTF.

This chain links TRBV2 with TRBJ2-5, with TRBD1 matching over 7 bases. Germline CDR1 reads SNHLY; CDR2 reads FYNNEI. The trim removed 8 bases at V and 0 bases at J, leaving 0 bases unmatched. The CDR3 runs 12 residues. The CDR3 nucleotides are TGTGCCAGCGGGACAGACCAAGAGACCCAGTACTTC. This codes for CASGTDQETQYF.

This clone appeared once. The rearrangement joins TRBV6-5 to TRBJ1-2, with 11 bases identical to TRBD1. V shed 6 bases and J 8 bases; nucleotides not matched to a gene: 11. The CDR3 has 15 residues. Germline V lookup: CDR1 MNHEY, CDR2 SVGAGI. The CDR3 sequence is CASRDRDRGGYGYTF. The CDR3 nucleotides are TGTGCCAGCAGAGACCGGGACAGGGGGGGGTACGGCTACACCTTC.

This clone came up once. The rearrangement joins TRBV3-1 (or the pseudogene TRBV3-2) to TRBJ1-2, with D perhaps matching TRBD1 (5 bases). The ends were cut back, 4 bases at V and 3 bases at J, with 15 bases in the middle. Germline-derived CDR1 and CDR2 are LGHDT and YNNKEL (reference sequence). This CDR3 comprises 15 residues. The chain's CDR3 is CASSLPGLGDYGYTF. CDR3 bases: TGTGCCAGCAGCCTACCGGGACTAGGAGACTATGGCTACACCTTC.

The genes are TRBV27 and TRBJ1-6, with 8 bases fitting TRBD1. This CDR3 is built from 16 residues. Germline V gene lookup returns CDR1 MNHEY and CDR2 SMNVEV (reference sequence). V lost 3 bases to trimming and J lost 7 bases; unmatched junction nucleotides: 8. The CDR3 loop reads CASSFGTGALNSPLHF. The CDR3 DNA reads as TGTGCCAGCAGTTTCGGGACAGGAGCCCTCAATTCACCCCTCCACTTT.

This chain uses TRBV7-9 with TRBJ2-1; TRBD2 might be the D (5 bases). The germline CDR1 and CDR2 sequences are SEHNR and FQNEAQ (reference sequence). V dropped 4 bases and J dropped 3 bases, with 13 bases sitting between them. The CDR3 consists of 15 residues. The CDR3 nucleotides are TGTGCCAGCAGCTCCCGACTACCTGACTACAATGAGCAGTTCTTC. This translates into CASSSRLPDYNEQFF.

The V gene is TRBV5-5, the J gene TRBJ1-1, with D maybe TRBD1 (5 bases). The CDR3 covers 15 residues. V dropped 3 bases and J dropped 4 bases, with 16 bases sitting between them. CDR1 SGHKS and CDR2 YYEKEE come from the germline V gene (reference sequence). The CDR3 DNA reads as TGTGCCAGCAGCTCAGACCAGGGAAGGGGCACTGAAGCTTTCTTT. Protein sequence: CASSSDQGRGTEAFF.

The genes are TRBV5-1 and TRBJ2-3; TRBD2 aligns across 8 bases. Losses at the gene ends were 2 bases for V and 0 bases for J; bases not matched to a gene: 5. CDR3 length: 16 residues. Germline V gene data show CDR1 as SGHRS and CDR2 as YFSETQ. The CDR3: CASSLGASGSTDTQYF. In nucleotides, the CDR3 is TGCGCCAGCAGCTTAGGGGCTAGCGGGAGCACAGATACGCAGTATTTT.

This rearrangement joins TRBV18 to TRBJ1-2, with D unclear. V lost 2 bases to trimming and J lost 0 bases, with 10 bases between them. Germline CDR1 and CDR2: KGHSH and LQKENI. CDR3 length: 15 residues. CDR3 nucleotide sequence: TGTGCCAGCTCACCAAACTCGGAGGCTAACTATGGCTACACCTTC. It specifies CASSPNSEANYGYTF.

This chain uses TRBV19 with TRBJ2-1; TRBD2 agrees at 15 bases. The V gene's germline CDR1 is LNHDA and CDR2 SQIVND (reference sequence). Germline trimming cut 7 bases from V and 6 bases from J; bases unmatched to any gene: 7. This CDR3 comprises 16 residues. The CDR3 DNA reads as TGTGCCAGTACTGGACTAGCGGGGGGGTTGGTCAATGAGCAGTTCTTC. It specifies CASTGLAGGLVNEQFF.

The chain is built from TRBV24-1 and TRBJ1-2; the match to TRBD1 covers 10 bases. With 4 bases clipped from V and 8 bases from J, the junction kept 6 bases outside the gene matches. Germline CDR1 and CDR2: KGHDR and SFDVKD. The CDR3 extends over 14 amino acids. CDR3 sequence reads: CATSDPGTGDGYTF. The CDR3 bases are TGTGCCACCAGTGACCCCGGGACAGGGGACGGCTACACCTTC.

This clone was detected once. This sequence joins TRBV7-9 and TRBJ1-1, with D maybe TRBD1 (5 bases). The CDR3 covers 15 residues. Germline CDR1 and CDR2: SEHNR and FQNEAQ (reference sequence). V was trimmed by 1 base and J by 1 base, leaving 10 bases between them. CDR3 sequence: CASSLGWGENTEAFF. The CDR3 nucleotides are TGTGCCAGCAGCTTAGGGTGGGGGGAGAACACTGAAGCTTTCTTT.

This clone was found once. The rearrangement joins TRBV13 to TRBJ2-3, with 7 bases that match TRBD1. CDR3 length: 14 amino acids. Germline lookup yields CDR1 PRHDT and CDR2 FYEKMQ (reference sequence). The J segment lost 6 bases and the V segment lost 5 bases, leaving 8 bases of the junction unmatched. Here the CDR3 DNA reads TGTGCCAGCAGCACAGGGGCAGGTCCCGATACGCAGTATTTT. The encoded protein is CASSTGAGPDTQYF. The full variable domain, with the rest looked up from reference TRBV13 and TRBJ2-3, is AAGVIQSPRHLIKEKRETATLKCYPIPRHDTVYWYQQGPGQDPQFLISFYEKMQSDKGSIPDRFSAQQFSDYHSELNMSSLELGDSALYFCASSTGAGPDTQYFGPGTRLTVL.

The V and J genes are TRBV7-2 and TRBJ1-6, with 8 bases aligning to TRBD1. This CDR3 spans 15 amino acids. V lost 7 bases to trimming and J lost 6 bases; unmatched junction nucleotides: 8. Germline CDR1 is SGHTA and CDR2 is FQGNSA. CDR3 loop: CASTPGGYPNSPLHF. The CDR3 DNA reads as TGTGCCAGCACCCCAGGGGGCTATCCTAATTCACCCCTCCACTTT.

V is TRBV10-3 and J is TRBJ2-7, with D maybe TRBD1 (5 bases). The CDR3 length is 12 residues. The V gene's germline CDR1 is ENHRY and CDR2 SYGVKD. Trimming took off 4 bases at V and 7 bases at J, with 11 bases between the two ends. The DNA of the CDR3 is TGTGCCATCAGTGCCGGGCAGGGTGAGCAGTACTTC. Translating gives CAISAGQGEQYF.

This clone was observed at least ten times. The rearrangement uses TRBV19 and TRBJ1-4; D gene unclear. V lost 9 bases and J lost 0, with 11 bases in between. The CDR3 spans 14 residues. From germline, CDR1 is LNHDA and CDR2 SQIVND (reference sequence). For the CDR3, the DNA is TGTGCCAGCAGCGAGCCTTCAACTAATGAAAAACTGTTTTTT. It is translated as CASSEPSTNEKLFF. The complete variable domain, with remaining parts taken from reference TRBV19 and TRBJ1-4, reads DGGITQSPKYLFRKEGQNVTLSCEQNLNHDAMYWYRQDPGQGLRLIYYSQIVNDFQKGDIAEGYSVSREKKESFPLTVTSAQKNPTAFYLCASSEPSTNEKLFFGSGTQLSVL.

The V and J genes are TRBV7-8 and TRBJ2-7, with TRBD1 identical over 10 bases. Germline V gene data show CDR1 as SGHVS and CDR2 as FQNEAQ. The CDR3 extends over 15 amino acids. With V trimmed by 5 bases and J by 1 base, 5 bases remained unmatched. The CDR3 spells CASSARDRGSYEQYF. CDR3 nucleotides: TGTGCCAGCAGCGCCCGGGACAGGGGATCCTACGAGCAGTACTTC.

This sequence joins TRBV11-3 and TRBJ1-2; a possible D gene is TRBD1 (5 bases). Germline CDR1 and CDR2: SGHNT and YENEEA. The CDR3 sequence is 14 residues long. Trimming took off 0 bases at V and 8 bases at J, with 13 bases between the two ends. CDR3 region: CASSLDQGVGGYTF. The CDR3 DNA follows: TGTGCCAGCAGCTTAGATCAAGGGGTCGGCGGCTACACCTTC. Using reference TRBV11-3 and TRBJ1-2 for the parts outside the CDR3, the full variable domain is EAGVVQSPRYKIIEKKQPVAFWCNPISGHNTLYWYLQNLGQGPELLIRYENEEAVDDSQLPKDRFSAERLKGVDSTLKIQPAELGDSAVYLCASSLDQGVGGYTFGSGTRLTVV.

This chain links TRBV19 with TRBJ1-5; perhaps TRBD1 as D (5 bases). Trimming stripped 0 bases from V and 6 bases from J, with 18 bases between. CDR1 and CDR2 from the germline V gene are LNHDA and SQIVND (reference sequence). The CDR3 is 17 residues long. CDR3 nucleotides: TGTGCCAGTAGTATAGATCTGGGGGGGATAATGGGTCAGCCCCAGCATTTT. This codes for CASSIDLGGIMGQPQHF.

The chain recombines TRBV25-1 with TRBJ1-2, with 10 nucleotides matching TRBD1. The CDR3 is 14 amino acids. V lost 5 bases and J lost 4; bases outside the gene matches: 4. Per the germline V gene, CDR1 is MGHDK and CDR2 is SYGVNS. The DNA of the CDR3 is TGTGCCAGCAGTAAGACAGGGGGCCCCTATGGCTACACCTTC. This sequence encodes CASSKTGGPYGYTF.

In this sample, this clone turned up a few times. The rearrangement uses TRBV28 and TRBJ1-1; maybe TRBD1 (5 bases). Per germline, CDR1 MDHEN and CDR2 SYDVKM. This CDR3 region has 13 residues. The germline V and J ends were trimmed by 3 bases and 4 bases, with 9 bases remaining between them. In DNA form, the CDR3 reads TGTGCCAGCAGTTTCTCTCAGGGCACTGAAGCTTTCTTT. Translation gives CASSFSQGTEAFF.

The V and J genes are TRBV19 and TRBJ1-5; TRBD1 aligns across 11 bases. V lost 6 bases and J lost 6; bases outside the gene matches: 10. Germline CDR1 LNHDA, CDR2 SQIVND (reference sequence). CDR3 length: 16 amino acids. The CDR3 bases are TGTGCCAGTAGGCCGCGGGACAGGGGGATCTCTCAGCCCCAGCATTTT. This gives the protein CASRPRDRGISQPQHF.